The text below deals with one T cell receptor (beta chain). The antigen remains undetermined. Germline values: CDR1 SGHTA, CDR2 FQGNSA. The CDR3 sequence is 13 residues long. V was pared by 5 bases and J by 2 bases, with 9 bases between. This record belongs to a study of beta chain features in type 1 diabetes. Study-wide findings and caveats: Shorter TCRB CDR3s, moderately but significantly so, marked every one of the four CD4+ subsets in Type 1 diabetes patients.

The entirety of the isolated RNA underwent reverse transcription, so expressed TCRB transcripts were sequenced. Only in-frame clones appear in the TCRdb table, and some are missing; sequencing was by immunoSEQ multiplex PCR. The data contain around 250,000 clones, 20% of them singletons. The TCR originated in a woman aged 40 to 50 with type 1 diabetes. Sequencing was carried out using naive CD4+ T cells from blood. The chain is built from TRBV7-2 and TRBJ2-5; TRBD1 is a possible D gene (6 bases). CDR3 in DNA: TGTGCCAGCAGCGTCGGACAGCAAGAGACCCAGTACTTC. It is translated as CASSVGQQETQYF.